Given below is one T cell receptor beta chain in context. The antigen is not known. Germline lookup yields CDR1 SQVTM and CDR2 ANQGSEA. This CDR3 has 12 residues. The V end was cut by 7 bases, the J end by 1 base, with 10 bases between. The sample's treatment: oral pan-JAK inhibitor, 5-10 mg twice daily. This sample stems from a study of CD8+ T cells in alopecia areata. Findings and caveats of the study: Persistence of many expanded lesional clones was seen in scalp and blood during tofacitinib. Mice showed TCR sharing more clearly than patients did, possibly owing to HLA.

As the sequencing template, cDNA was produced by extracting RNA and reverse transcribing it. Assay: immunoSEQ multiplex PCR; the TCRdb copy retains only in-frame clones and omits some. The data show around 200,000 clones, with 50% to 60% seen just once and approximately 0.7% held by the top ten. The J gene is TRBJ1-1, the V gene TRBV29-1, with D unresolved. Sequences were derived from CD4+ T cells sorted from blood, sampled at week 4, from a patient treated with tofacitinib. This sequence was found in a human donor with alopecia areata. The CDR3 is CSGQVGNTEAFF. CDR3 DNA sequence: TGCAGCGGTCAGGTGGGGAACACTGAAGCTTTCTTT. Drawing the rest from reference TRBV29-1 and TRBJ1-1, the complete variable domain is SAVISQKPSRDICQRGTSLTIQCQVDSQVTMMFWYRQQPGQSLTLIATANQGSEATYESGFVIDKFPISRPNLTFSTLTVSNMSPEDSSIYLCSGQVGNTEAFFGQGTRLTVV.